This TCR beta chain was sequenced in a study of T cell responses to AZD1222 COVID-19 vaccine. Clones were read by immunoSEQ multiplex PCR, and TCRdb kept only the in-frame ones, dropping some. The repertoire holds 200,000 or so clones, around 87% seen once, with 2.7% in the top ten. This clone was recorded once. Its antigen is unknown. Germline V gene sequence: CDR1 MGHRA, CDR2 YSYEKL. The CDR3 is made up of 12 amino acids. V lost 1 base and J 8 bases, leaving 5 bases between the germline ends. Findings and limits, study-wide: Breadth and depth of Spike-specific TCRs rose after two AZD1222 doses. Donors, mostly white British, included more females; clonal diversity was possibly underestimated.

The sequence was obtained from an adult in good health. The specimen was peripheral blood, collected on day 0 of MenACWY control vaccination. V gene TRBV4-1 combines with J gene TRBJ1-4; the D is unclear. The DNA of the CDR3 is TGCGCCAGCAGCCAAGTATACGAAAAACTGTTTTTT. It translates to CASSQVYEKLFF.